Sequencing of this T cell receptor (beta chain) was carried out in a study of blood T cell repertoires in COVID-19. At the level of the study: Sites across the United States, Italy and Spain contributed samples from acute and convalescent COVID-19. The analysed material was cDNA or gDNA that came from T cells, B-cell-depleted T cells, or PBMCs.

Germline V gene data show CDR1 as MNHEY and CDR2 as SVGAGI. CDR3 length equals 13 residues. The junction had 6 bases not matched to a gene; V was cut back by 5 bases and J by 8 bases. Original processing methods: Cell counts per sample came from amplifying reference gene primers. Using immunoSEQ multiplex PCR, the repertoire was profiled, and TCRdb retains in-frame clones only, with some absent. That table gives V, J and clone size, and the DNA gave D and trimming. In the table there are more than 75,000 clones, 70% to 90% of which are singletons. The chain couples TRBV6-5 to TRBJ2-3; TRBD1 aligns across 8 bases. The origin of this receptor is a woman older than 75 with active COVID-19. The sequenced material came from peripheral blood. The CDR3 reads CASSTPQGVTQYF. Here the CDR3 DNA reads TGTGCCAGCAGTACCCCACAGGGGGTTACGCAGTATTTT.